The 17 T cell receptor beta chains below were found in one sample sequenced in a study of cytomegalovirus exposure and HLA in healthy donors. The PCR contained 60 Vbeta and 13 Jbeta primers. Clones were sequenced by immunoSEQ multiplex PCR, and TCRdb holds only the in-frame ones, with some missing. Of 77,000 or so clones listed, around 80% are singletons. Sequenced input: PBMCs. The origin of the receptors is a man in his 70s in good health and CMV-seropositive.

J is TRBJ1-4 and V is TRBV25-1, with TRBD1 identical over 7 bases. The germline gives CDR1 MGHDK, CDR2 SYGVNS. The CDR3 has 14 amino acids. V was clipped by 6 bases and J by 7 bases; unmatched bases: 8. In nucleotides, the CDR3 is TGTGCCAGCAGACACCGGGACAGTACTGAAAAACTGTTTTTT. Its protein is CASRHRDSTEKLFF.

The rearrangement joins TRBV5-4 to TRBJ2-7; 11 bases are a match to TRBD2. The trim removed 4 bases at V and 3 bases at J, leaving 6 bases unmatched. The CDR3 has 15 residues. Germline CDR1 reads SGHNT; CDR2 reads YYREEE (reference sequence). The CDR3 protein is CASSQGLADFYEQYF. CDR3 nucleotides: TGTGCCAGCAGCCAGGGACTAGCGGATTTCTACGAGCAGTACTTC.

The rearrangement uses TRBV5-1 and TRBJ2-7; 11 nucleotides line up with TRBD2. Germline CDR1 is SGHRS and CDR2 is YFSETQ. The V gene end was trimmed by 0 bases and the J gene end by 1 base; junction bases not matched to a gene: 3. The CDR3 runs 16 residues. The CDR3 is CASSLAGTSGSYEQYF. The DNA of the CDR3 is TGCGCCAGCAGCTTGGCTGGGACTAGCGGATCCTACGAGCAGTACTTC.

V is TRBV6-4 and J is TRBJ1-1, with 7 nucleotides matching TRBD1. Looked up from germline, CDR1 is MRHNA and CDR2 is SNTAGT. V dropped 7 bases and J dropped 5; count of bases not matched to a gene: 4. This CDR3 spans 12 amino acids. The CDR3 bases are TGTGCCAGCAAACCGGACAGGACTGAAGCTTTCTTT. Translated: CASKPDRTEAFF.

The V gene is TRBV6-1, the J gene TRBJ2-7; D possibly corresponds to TRBD2 (6 bases). CDR3 size: 14 residues. The V and J ends lost 10 bases and 2 bases respectively, with 18 bases between them. Germline V CDR1 and CDR2: MNHNS, SASEGT. Here the CDR3 reads CATTAGLGPYEQYF. DNA of the CDR3: TGTGCCACGACGGCGGGGTTGGGACCCTACGAGCAGTACTTC.

This clone was observed once. This chain joins TRBV7-3 and TRBJ1-1; D remains ambiguous. The V end was cut by 4 bases, the J end by 1 base, with 7 bases between. Germline V CDR1 and CDR2: SGHTA, FQGTGA. The CDR3 has 13 residues. The CDR3 is CASSSQANTEAFF. CDR3 in DNA: TGTGCCAGCAGCTCGCAGGCGAACACTGAAGCTTTCTTT.

The chain uses TRBV27 and TRBJ2-5; 9 bases fit TRBD2. CDR1 is MNHEY, CDR2 SMNVEV, per germline (reference sequence). The CDR3 length is 15 residues. The V gene end was trimmed by 2 bases and the J gene end by 5 bases; junction bases not matched to a gene: 6. CDR3 coding DNA: TGTGCCAGCAGTTTAAGGCTAGCGGGATGGGAGACCCAGTACTTC. This translates into CASSLRLAGWETQYF.

V and J are TRBV5-6 and TRBJ1-1; 9 bases align to TRBD1. With 3 bases clipped from V and 10 bases from J, the junction kept 7 bases outside the gene matches. Germline-derived CDR1 and CDR2 are SGHDT and YYEEEE. This CDR3 has 13 residues. CDR3 nucleotide sequence: TGTGCCAGCAGCTCGCCGGGACAGGGAAGAGCTTTCTTT. Translating gives CASSSPGQGRAFF.

The rearrangement joins TRBV21-1 to TRBJ1-3; the DNA was not compared with TRBD1, the D call given in the table. TRBV21-1 has pseudogene status. This CDR3 is built from 18 residues. CDR3 loop: CASSHHLTGVNSGNTIYF. As DNA, the CDR3 is TGTGCCAGCAGCCACCACTTGACAGGGGTCAACTCTGGAAACACCATATATTTT.

This chain uses TRBV7-9 with TRBJ2-3; D may be TRBD2 (5 bases). CDR1 and CDR2 (germline): SEHNR, FQNEAQ (reference sequence). The CDR3 is 16 amino acids. Trimming stripped 5 bases from V and 0 bases from J, with 15 bases between. This CDR3 is CASSPNAGTSTDTQYF. CDR3 nucleotides: TGTGCCAGCAGCCCCAACGCGGGCACTAGCACAGATACGCAGTATTTT. Supplemented by reference TRBV7-9 and TRBJ2-3, the full variable domain reads DTGVSQNPRHKITKRGQNVTFRCDPISEHNRLYWYRQTLGQGPEFLTYFQNEAQLEKSRLLSDRFSAERPKGSFSTLEIQRTEQGDSAMYLCASSPNAGTSTDTQYFGPGTRLTVL.

Worth noting for this clone: Likely a read error: the CDR3 ends without its conserved phenylalanine or tryptophan. This CDR3 reads CASSPSRSQGPYTV. In nucleotides, the CDR3 is TGCGCCAGCAGCCCATCCCGGTCCCAGGGGCCCTACACCGTC. This chain uses TRBV10-1 with TRBJ1-2; TRBD1 might be the D (6 bases). The CDR3 totals 14 residues. The germline V gene has CDR1 WNHNN and CDR2 SYGVQD (reference sequence). The V and J ends lost 6 bases and 10 bases respectively, with 21 bases between them.

The V call is TRBV6-5, the J call TRBJ2-7, with D possibly TRBD1 on 5 matching bases. Per the germline V gene, CDR1 is MNHEY and CDR2 is SVGAGI. CDR3 length: 16 amino acids. Trimming took off 6 bases at V and 4 bases at J, with 22 bases between the two ends. The CDR3 nucleotides are TGTGCCAGCAGCTACGAAAGTCCAGGGCTAGGGTACGAGCAGTACTTC. It codes for CASSYESPGLGYEQYF.

This clone was seen a handful of times. The chain is built from TRBV4-3 and TRBJ1-4; 7 bases map to TRBD1. Germline trimming cut 1 base from V and 3 bases from J; bases unmatched to any gene: 2. There are 15 residues in the CDR3. Germline-derived CDR1 and CDR2 are LGHNA and YSLEER. The CDR3 DNA sequence: TGCGCCAGCAGCCAAGCGGGACAGCCTAATGAAAAACTGTTTTTT. Its protein is CASSQAGQPNEKLFF.

This sequence joins TRBV9 and TRBJ2-2; D may be TRBD2 (5 bases). The CDR3 spans 16 residues. Germline CDR1 SGDLS, CDR2 YYNGEE. V was trimmed by 0 bases and J by 7 bases, leaving 16 bases between them. In nucleotides, the CDR3 is TGTGCCAGCAGCGTAGATATAGGGCGCGAGGGCGGGGAGCTGTTTTTT. The encoded protein is CASSVDIGREGGELFF.

This rearrangement joins TRBV7-9 to TRBJ2-3, with TRBD2 identical over 13 bases. CDR1 SEHNR and CDR2 FQNEAQ come from the germline V gene (reference sequence). The length of the CDR3 is 15 residues. The junction had 0 bases not matched to a gene; V was cut back by 6 bases and J by 0 bases. CDR3 DNA: TGTGCCAGCAGGGGACTAGCGGGAAGCACAGATACGCAGTATTTT. It yields the protein CASRGLAGSTDTQYF.

This rearrangement joins TRBV18 to TRBJ2-3; D is undetermined. The V end lost 0 bases, the J end lost 0 bases, and 7 bases lay between the germline ends. Germline V CDR1 and CDR2: KGHSH, LQKENI. This CDR3 is built from 15 residues. The CDR3 sequence: CASSPPDISTDTQYF. Written as DNA, the CDR3 is TGTGCCAGCTCACCACCCGACATCAGCACAGATACGCAGTATTTT.

The gene calls are TRBV10-2 and TRBJ1-2; maybe TRBD1 (5 bases). CDR1 is WSHSY and CDR2 is SAAADI in the germline V gene. The CDR3 has 14 amino acids. With 0 bases removed from V and 4 bases from J, the gap between germline ends came to 9 bases. The chain's CDR3 is CASSESTEIYGYTF. In nucleotides, the CDR3 is TGCGCCAGCAGTGAGTCGACAGAAATCTATGGCTACACCTTC.